This passage covers 10 T cell receptor beta chains from one sample sequenced in a study of CD8+CD57+ T cells in acquired aplastic anemia. Researchers used genomic DNA as the template to profile TCR beta VDJ and CDR3. MiXCR, run by TCRdb on the reads, gives a single entry per CDR3 protein. The profile covers some 48,000 distinct CDR3 sequences, with around 69% appearing a single time and around 36% taken by the ten largest. Sequenced input: sorted CD4+, CD8+, or CD8+CD57+ T cells (not recorded which) from PBMCs. The receptor source for this set is a human donor in good health, serving as a control.

This clonotype showed up many times. The rearrangement links TRBV27 to TRBJ1-1; D uncertain. The germline gives CDR1 MNHEY, CDR2 SMNVEV (reference sequence). V was clipped by 2 bases and J by 3 bases, with 7 bases between them. This CDR3 is 13 amino acids long. The DNA of the CDR3 is TGTGCCAGCAGTTTAGGGCCAGACACTGAAGCTTTCTTT. It encodes CASSLGPDTEAFF.

This chain joins TRBV20-1 and TRBJ1-2, with 7 bases aligning to TRBD1. CDR1 is DFQATT, CDR2 SNEGSKA, per germline (reference sequence). V was clipped by 2 bases and J by 6 bases; unmatched bases: 12. The CDR3 is 15 residues long. CDR3 protein: CSARPTEDRMNGYTF. The CDR3 bases are TGCAGTGCTAGACCAACCGAGGACAGGATGAATGGCTACACCTTC.

The V and J genes are TRBV7-8 and TRBJ2-5; 11 nucleotides align to TRBD2. With V trimmed by 5 bases and J by 5 bases, 10 bases remained unmatched. The CDR3 length is 16 residues. CDR1 and CDR2 from the germline V gene are SGHVS and FQNEAQ. CDR3: CASSPLLAGATETQYF. The CDR3 nucleotides are TGTGCCAGCAGCCCCTTACTAGCGGGGGCGACGGAGACCCAGTACTTC. The variable domain in full, with the rest retrieved from reference TRBV7-8 and TRBJ2-5, is GAGVSQSPRYKVAKRGQDVALRCDPISGHVSLFWYQQALGQGPEFLTYFQNEAQLDKSGLPSDRFFAERPEGSVSTLKIQRTQQEDSAVYLCASSPLLAGATETQYFGPGTRLLVL.

Only one count was recorded for this clonotype. The chain couples TRBV4-3 to TRBJ1-2, with D hard to call. With 1 base removed from V and 0 bases from J, the gap between germline ends came to 9 bases. Germline-derived CDR1 and CDR2 are LGHNA and YSLEER. CDR3 length: 15 residues. The CDR3 DNA sequence: TGCGCCAGCAGCCAAGGACAAGCAACTAACTATGGCTACACCTTC. It is translated as CASSQGQATNYGYTF.

This clonotype is labeled medium-sized. This chain uses TRBV5-1 with TRBJ1-6, with D tentatively TRBD1 (5 bases). The CDR3 runs 14 residues. Germline V gene data show CDR1 as SGHRS and CDR2 as YFSETQ. The V gene lost 4 bases and the J gene lost 7 bases, with 12 bases spanning the gap. The CDR3 region has the DNA TGCGCCAGCAGCCCGGGACGGACCAATTCACCCCTCCACTTT. Translation: CASSPGRTNSPLHF.

The rearrangement uses TRBV7-7 and TRBJ1-2; D is perhaps TRBD1 (6 bases). V was cut by 5 bases and J by 7 bases, with 17 bases left in between. The CDR3 is 14 amino acids. Germline values: CDR1 SSHAT, CDR2 FNYEAQ (reference sequence). DNA for the CDR3: TGTGCCAGCAGCCCCCAGGGACACCTCGGTGGCTACACCTTC. It is translated as CASSPQGHLGGYTF. The variable domain in full, completed from reference TRBV7-7 and TRBJ1-2, reads GAGVSQSPRYKVTKRGQDVTLRCDPISSHATLYWYQQALGQGPEFLTYFNYEAQPDKSGLPSDRFSAERPEGSISTLTIQRTEQRDSAMYRCASSPQGHLGGYTFGSGTRLTVV.

This chain links TRBV6-1 with TRBJ2-7; D is unclear. This CDR3 spans 12 amino acids. Germline V gene lookup returns CDR1 MNHNS and CDR2 SASEGT. V was shortened by 10 bases and J by 1 base, with 11 bases between the two germline ends. The CDR3 loop reads CATRRQSYEQYF. The CDR3 DNA reads TGTGCCACCCGGCGTCAGTCCTACGAGCAGTACTTC.

This clonotype has at least ten counts. For the CDR3, the DNA is TGTGCCAGCAGTTACCGAGGGACAGGCTCCTACGAGCAGTACTTC. Encoded protein: CASSYRGTGSYEQYF. The chain couples TRBV6-5 to TRBJ2-7; 8 bases align to TRBD1. With 2 bases clipped from V and 0 bases from J, the junction kept 3 bases outside the gene matches. CDR3 length: 15 amino acids. The V gene's germline CDR1 is MNHEY and CDR2 SVGAGI.

The chain is built from TRBV2 and TRBJ1-1, with D hard to call. Germline V gives CDR1 SNHLY, CDR2 FYNNEI. The CDR3 length is 15 residues. Trimming removed 2 bases at V and 3 bases at J, with 13 bases between. The CDR3 DNA follows: TGTGCCAGCAGTGAATCGCCGGGCATAGACACTGAAGCTTTCTTT. Its translation: CASSESPGIDTEAFF.

This clonotype was seen only once. An end of the junction does not agree with germline; a read error may underlie this. J is TRBJ2-6 and V is TRBV7-2; 11 nucleotides agree with TRBD2. Germline CDR1 is SGHTA and CDR2 is FQGNSA. The CDR3 loop spans 15 amino acids. The CDR3 region has the DNA TGTGCCAGCAGCTTAATAGCGGGAGGGGGCAACGTCCTGACTTTC. It encodes CASSLIAGGGNVLTF.